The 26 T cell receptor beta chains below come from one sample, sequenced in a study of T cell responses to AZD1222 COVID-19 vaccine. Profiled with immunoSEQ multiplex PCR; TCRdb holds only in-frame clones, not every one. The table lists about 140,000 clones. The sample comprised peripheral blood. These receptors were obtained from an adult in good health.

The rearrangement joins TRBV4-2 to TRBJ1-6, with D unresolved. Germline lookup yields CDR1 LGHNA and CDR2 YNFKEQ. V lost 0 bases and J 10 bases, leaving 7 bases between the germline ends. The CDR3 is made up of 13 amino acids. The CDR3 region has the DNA TGTGCCAGCAGCCAAGATAGGAGGTCACCCCTCCACTTT. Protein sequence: CASSQDRRSPLHF.

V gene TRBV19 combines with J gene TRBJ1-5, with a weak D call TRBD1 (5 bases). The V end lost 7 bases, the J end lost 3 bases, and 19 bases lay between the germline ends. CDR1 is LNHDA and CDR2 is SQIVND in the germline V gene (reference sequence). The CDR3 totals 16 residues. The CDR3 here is CASTQPQGEDNQPQHF. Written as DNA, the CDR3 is TGTGCCAGTACCCAGCCGCAGGGAGAGGACAATCAGCCCCAGCATTTT.

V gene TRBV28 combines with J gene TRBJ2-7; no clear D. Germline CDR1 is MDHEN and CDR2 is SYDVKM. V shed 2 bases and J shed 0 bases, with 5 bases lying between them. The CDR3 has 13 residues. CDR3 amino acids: CASSLTLSYEQYF. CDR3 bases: TGTGCCAGCAGTTTAACACTCTCCTACGAGCAGTACTTC.

The CDR3 DNA follows: TGTGCCAGCAGCCCCTGGGCTAGCGGGGGAATAGATACGCAGTATTTT. Translation gives CASSPWASGGIDTQYF. This rearrangement joins TRBV11-2 to TRBJ2-3, with 10 bases fitting TRBD2. Unmatched junction bases numbered 10, after V lost 5 bases and J lost 5 bases. This CDR3 is built from 16 residues. CDR1 is SGHAT, CDR2 FQNNGV, per germline.

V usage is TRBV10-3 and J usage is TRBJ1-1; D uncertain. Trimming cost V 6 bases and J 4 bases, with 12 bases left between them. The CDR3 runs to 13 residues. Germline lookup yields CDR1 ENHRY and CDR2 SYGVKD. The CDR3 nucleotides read TGTGCCATCAGGGCGGACGTGGGCACTGAAGCTTTCTTT. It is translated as CAIRADVGTEAFF.

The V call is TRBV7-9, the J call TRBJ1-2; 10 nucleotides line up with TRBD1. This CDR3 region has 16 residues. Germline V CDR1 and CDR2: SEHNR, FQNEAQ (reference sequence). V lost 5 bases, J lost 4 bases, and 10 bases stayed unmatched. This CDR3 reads CASSPSGDRGLYGYTF. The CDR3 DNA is TGTGCCAGCAGCCCAAGCGGGGACAGGGGACTCTATGGCTACACCTTC.

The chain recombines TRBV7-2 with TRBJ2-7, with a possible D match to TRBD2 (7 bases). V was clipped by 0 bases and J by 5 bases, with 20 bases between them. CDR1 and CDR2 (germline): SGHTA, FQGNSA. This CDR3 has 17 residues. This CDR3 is CASSLAGGRSFPHEQYF. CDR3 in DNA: TGTGCCAGCAGCTTAGCGGGGGGGCGGAGCTTTCCGCACGAGCAGTACTTC.

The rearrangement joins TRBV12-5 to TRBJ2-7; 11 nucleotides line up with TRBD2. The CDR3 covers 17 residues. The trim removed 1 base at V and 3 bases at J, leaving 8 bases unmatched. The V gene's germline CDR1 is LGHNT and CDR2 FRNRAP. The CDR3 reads CASGLAIAGGRIYEQYF. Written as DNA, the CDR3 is TGTGCTAGTGGTTTGGCAATAGCGGGGGGGCGAATCTACGAGCAGTACTTC.

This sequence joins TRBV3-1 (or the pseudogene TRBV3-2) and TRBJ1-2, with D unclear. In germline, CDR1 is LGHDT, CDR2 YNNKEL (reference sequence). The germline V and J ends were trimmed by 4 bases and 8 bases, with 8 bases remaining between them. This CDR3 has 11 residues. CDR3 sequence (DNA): TGTGCCAGCAGCCGAGCGGGCGGCTACACCTTC. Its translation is CASSRAGGYTF.

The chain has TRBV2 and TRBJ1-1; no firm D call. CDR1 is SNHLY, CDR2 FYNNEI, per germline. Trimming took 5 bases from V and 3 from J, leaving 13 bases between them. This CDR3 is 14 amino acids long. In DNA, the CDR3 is TGTGCCAGCAGTCCCATCCCTGAGGACACTGAAGCTTTCTTT. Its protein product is CASSPIPEDTEAFF.

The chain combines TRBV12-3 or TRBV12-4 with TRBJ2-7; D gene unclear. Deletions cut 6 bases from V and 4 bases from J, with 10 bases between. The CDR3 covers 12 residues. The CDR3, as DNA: TGTGCCAGCAGGCGGCAGGCGTACGAGCAGTACTTC. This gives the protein CASRRQAYEQYF.

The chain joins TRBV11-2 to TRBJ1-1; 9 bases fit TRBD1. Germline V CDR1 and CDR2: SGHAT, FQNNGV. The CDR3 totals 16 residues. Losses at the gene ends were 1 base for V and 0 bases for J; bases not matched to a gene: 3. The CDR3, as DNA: TGTGCCAGCAGCTTAGTCACAGGGGGCATGAACACTGAAGCTTTCTTT. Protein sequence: CASSLVTGGMNTEAFF.

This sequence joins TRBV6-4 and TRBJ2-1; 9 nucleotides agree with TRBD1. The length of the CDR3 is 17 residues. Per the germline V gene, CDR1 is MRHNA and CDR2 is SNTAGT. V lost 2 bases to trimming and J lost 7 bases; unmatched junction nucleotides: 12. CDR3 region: CASSDPKQGAPWNEQFF. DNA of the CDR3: TGTGCCAGCAGTGACCCGAAACAGGGGGCGCCTTGGAATGAGCAGTTCTTC.

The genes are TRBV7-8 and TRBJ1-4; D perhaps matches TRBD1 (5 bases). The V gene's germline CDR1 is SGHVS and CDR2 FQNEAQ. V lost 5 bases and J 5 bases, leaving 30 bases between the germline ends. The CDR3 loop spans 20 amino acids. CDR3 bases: TGTGCCAGCAGCAGTAGAATCCGGGACCGGGGAGGGGTTGCCAATGAAAAACTGTTTTTT. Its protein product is CASSSRIRDRGGVANEKLFF.

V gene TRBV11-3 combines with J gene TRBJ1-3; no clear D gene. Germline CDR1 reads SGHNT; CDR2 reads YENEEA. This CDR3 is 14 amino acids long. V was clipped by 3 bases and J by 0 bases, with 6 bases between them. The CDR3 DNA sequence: TGTGCCAGCAGCTTGACAAGCTCTGGAAACACCATATATTTT. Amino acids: CASSLTSSGNTIYF. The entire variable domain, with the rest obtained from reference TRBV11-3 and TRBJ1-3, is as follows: EAGVVQSPRYKIIEKKQPVAFWCNPISGHNTLYWYLQNLGQGPELLIRYENEEAVDDSQLPKDRFSAERLKGVDSTLKIQPAELGDSAVYLCASSLTSSGNTIYFGEGSWLTVV.

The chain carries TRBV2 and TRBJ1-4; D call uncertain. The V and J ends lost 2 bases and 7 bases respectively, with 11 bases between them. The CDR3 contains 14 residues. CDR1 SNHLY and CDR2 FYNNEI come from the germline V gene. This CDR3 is CASSEHVGIEKLFF. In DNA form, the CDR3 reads TGTGCCAGCAGTGAACATGTAGGAATTGAAAAACTGTTTTTT. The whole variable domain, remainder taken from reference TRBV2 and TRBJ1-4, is EPEVTQTPSHQVTQMGQEVILRCVPISNHLYFYWYRQILGQKVEFLVSFYNNEISEKSEIFDDQFSVERPDGSNFTLKIRSTKLEDSAMYFCASSEHVGIEKLFFGSGTQLSVL.

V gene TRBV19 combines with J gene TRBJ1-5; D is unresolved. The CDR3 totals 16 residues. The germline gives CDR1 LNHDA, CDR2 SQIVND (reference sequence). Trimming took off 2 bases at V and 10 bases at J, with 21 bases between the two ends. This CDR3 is CASSISDRHTVYPQHF. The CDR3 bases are TGTGCCAGTAGTATAAGCGATAGACACACCGTTTACCCCCAGCATTTT.

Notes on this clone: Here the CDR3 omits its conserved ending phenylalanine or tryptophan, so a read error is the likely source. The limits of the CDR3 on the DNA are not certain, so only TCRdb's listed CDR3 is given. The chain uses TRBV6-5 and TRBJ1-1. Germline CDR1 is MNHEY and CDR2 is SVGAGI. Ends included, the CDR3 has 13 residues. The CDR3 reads CASSYDGTEYELV.

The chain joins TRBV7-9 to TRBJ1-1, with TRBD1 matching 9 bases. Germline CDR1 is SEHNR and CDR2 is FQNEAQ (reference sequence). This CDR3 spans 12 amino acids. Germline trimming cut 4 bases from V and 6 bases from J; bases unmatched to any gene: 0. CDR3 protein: CASSWDRAEAFF. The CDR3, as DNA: TGTGCCAGCAGCTGGGACAGGGCTGAAGCTTTCTTT.

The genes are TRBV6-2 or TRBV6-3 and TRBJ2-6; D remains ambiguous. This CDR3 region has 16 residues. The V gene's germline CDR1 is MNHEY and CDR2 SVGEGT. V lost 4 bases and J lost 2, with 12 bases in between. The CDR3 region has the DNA TGTGCCAGCAGTTTACTGACTCTGACTGGGGCCAACGTCCTGACTTTC. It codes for CASSLLTLTGANVLTF.

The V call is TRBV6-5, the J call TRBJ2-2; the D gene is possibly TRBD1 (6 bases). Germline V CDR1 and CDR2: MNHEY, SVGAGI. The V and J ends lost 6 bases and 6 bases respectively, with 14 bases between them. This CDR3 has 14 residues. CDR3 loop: CASSNQGIPGELFF. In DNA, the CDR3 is TGTGCCAGCAGCAACCAGGGGATCCCCGGGGAGCTGTTTTTT.

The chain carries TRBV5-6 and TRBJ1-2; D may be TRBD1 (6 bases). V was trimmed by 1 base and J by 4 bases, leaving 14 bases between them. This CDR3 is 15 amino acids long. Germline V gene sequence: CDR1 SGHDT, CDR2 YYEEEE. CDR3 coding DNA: TGTGCCAGCAGCTTGTTCGACAGGAGGGGCTATGGCTACACCTTC. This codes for CASSLFDRRGYGYTF.

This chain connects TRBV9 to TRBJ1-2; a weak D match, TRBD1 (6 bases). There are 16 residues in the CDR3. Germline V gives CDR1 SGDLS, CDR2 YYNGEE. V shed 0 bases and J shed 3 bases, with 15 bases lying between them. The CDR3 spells CASSVAVPGGYYGYTF. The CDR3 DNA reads TGTGCCAGCAGCGTAGCTGTTCCGGGGGGCTACTATGGCTACACCTTC. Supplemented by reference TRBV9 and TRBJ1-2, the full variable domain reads DSGVTQTPKHLITATGQRVTLRCSPRSGDLSVYWYQQSLDQGLQFLIQYYNGEERAKGNILERFSAQQFPDLHSELNLSSLELGDSALYFCASSVAVPGGYYGYTFGSGTRLTVV.

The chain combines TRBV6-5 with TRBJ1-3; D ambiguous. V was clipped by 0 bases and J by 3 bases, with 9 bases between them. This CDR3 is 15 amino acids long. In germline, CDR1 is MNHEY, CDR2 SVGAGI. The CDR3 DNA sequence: TGTGCCAGCAGTTACTCGAAAGATATTGGAAACACCATATATTTT. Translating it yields CASSYSKDIGNTIYF.

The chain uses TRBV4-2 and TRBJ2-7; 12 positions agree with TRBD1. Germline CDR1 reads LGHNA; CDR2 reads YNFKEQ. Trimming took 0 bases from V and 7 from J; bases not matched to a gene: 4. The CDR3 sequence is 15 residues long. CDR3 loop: CASSQERDRGLEQYF. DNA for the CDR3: TGTGCCAGCAGCCAAGAAAGGGACAGGGGGCTTGAGCAGTACTTC.

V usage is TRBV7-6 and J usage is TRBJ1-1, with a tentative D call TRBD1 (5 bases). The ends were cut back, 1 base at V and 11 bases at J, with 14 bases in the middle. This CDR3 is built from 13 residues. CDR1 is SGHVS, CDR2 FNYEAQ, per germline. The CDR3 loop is CASSLEPLGGAFF. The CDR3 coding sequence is TGTGCCAGCAGCTTAGAACCACTGGGGGGGGCTTTCTTT.